These 17 T cell receptor beta chains were all obtained from the same sample, sequenced in a study of blood T cells in healthy people across ages. Then a second PCR, running about 7 to 11 cycles, was carried out with a sample-barcoded 5' primer and a J-beta primer mix. From the 5' RACE reads, TCRdb called clonotypes with MiXCR, one entry per CDR3 protein. The sample lists about 680,000 distinct CDR3 sequences, approximately 50% seen once, with 25% to 35% in the top ten. Input material: blood. The source of these receptors is a woman in her sixties in good health.

This clonotype has at least ten counts. The genes are TRBV10-3 and TRBJ1-6, with D possibly TRBD1 on 5 matching bases. CDR1 is ENHRY, CDR2 SYGVKD, per germline. Trimming stripped 0 bases from V and 9 bases from J, with 12 bases between. There are 15 residues in the CDR3. CDR3 loop: CAISESSTGGSPLHF. The CDR3 coding sequence is TGTGCCATCAGTGAGTCGTCTACGGGGGGTTCACCCCTCCACTTT.

This clonotype was counted only a few times. This chain's CDR3 is CASSESLLRDRYPKIYNEQYF. The CDR3 bases are TGTGCCAGCAGTGAAAGCCTACTCCGGGACAGATACCCCAAAATCTACAATGAGCAGTACTTC. The rearrangement joins TRBV25-1 to TRBJ2-7; 7 bases are a match to TRBD1. This CDR3 spans 21 amino acids. The V gene end was trimmed by 2 bases and the J gene end by 7 bases; junction bases not matched to a gene: 29. Germline V gives CDR1 MGHDK, CDR2 SYGVNS.

V gene TRBV28 combines with J gene TRBJ2-5, with 7 bases that match TRBD2. Trimming at V came to 6 bases and at J to 7 bases, leaving 11 bases not matched to a gene. The CDR3 is 14 amino acids. Germline-derived CDR1 and CDR2 are MDHEN and SYDVKM. This CDR3 reads CASRLAGLPGTQYF. CDR3 nucleotide sequence: TGTGCCAGCAGATTAGCGGGCCTTCCGGGGACCCAGTACTTC.

The V and J genes are TRBV29-1 and TRBJ1-3; D unresolved. The germline V gene encodes CDR1 SQVTM and CDR2 ANQGSEA. The CDR3 covers 12 residues. V was shortened by 3 bases and J by 4 bases, with 7 bases between the two germline ends. CDR3 nucleotide sequence: TGCAGCGTTGAGGCGAAGGGAAACACCATATATTTT. Encoded protein: CSVEAKGNTIYF. The whole variable domain, remainder taken from reference TRBV29-1 and TRBJ1-3, is SAVISQKPSRDICQRGTSLTIQCQVDSQVTMMFWYRQQPGQSLTLIATANQGSEATYESGFVIDKFPISRPNLTFSTLTVSNMSPEDSSIYLCSVEAKGNTIYFGEGSWLTVV.

This clonotype was counted between two and nine times. The chain combines TRBV20-1 with TRBJ2-1; D remains unclear. The CDR3 contains 12 residues. Germline assignment: CDR1 DFQATT and CDR2 SNEGSKA (reference sequence). The germline V and J ends were trimmed by 6 bases and 9 bases, with 15 bases remaining between them. CDR3 sequence: CSAPTTHGEQFF. CDR3 in DNA: TGCAGTGCGCCTACCACCCATGGTGAGCAGTTCTTC.

This chain joins TRBV9 and TRBJ2-7; 7 nucleotides align to TRBD2. The CDR3 is made up of 14 amino acids. The trim removed 0 bases at V and 0 bases at J, leaving 0 bases unmatched. Germline V gene data show CDR1 as SGDLS and CDR2 as YYNGEE. This CDR3 reads CASSVGDYSYEQYF. CDR3 DNA sequence: TGTGCCAGCAGCGTAGGGGACTACTCCTACGAGCAGTACTTC. Filled out from reference TRBV9 and TRBJ2-7, the complete variable domain reads DSGVTQTPKHLITATGQRVTLRCSPRSGDLSVYWYQQSLDQGLQFLIQYYNGEERAKGNILERFSAQQFPDLHSELNLSSLELGDSALYFCASSVGDYSYEQYFGPGTRLTVT.

This clonotype was detected once. CDR3 bases: TGTGCCAGCGGACGCGATGGGCGGGAGGGAGATACGCAGTATTTT. Protein product: CASGRDGREGDTQYF. The chain combines TRBV2 with TRBJ2-3; 9 bases match TRBD2. Germline-derived CDR1 and CDR2 are SNHLY and FYNNEI. CDR3 length equals 15 residues. Trimming cost V 8 bases and J 5 bases; bases outside gene matches: 11.

V is TRBV29-1 and J is TRBJ1-2; 12 bases fit TRBD1. The V segment lost 7 bases and the J segment 8 bases; nucleotides outside the gene matches: 8. The V gene's germline CDR1 is SQVTM and CDR2 ANQGSEA. The CDR3 length is 13 residues. The CDR3 loop reads CSGLGQGARGYTF. The CDR3 coding sequence is TGCAGCGGCCTGGGACAGGGGGCTCGGGGCTACACCTTC.

This chain uses TRBV15 with TRBJ1-5, with D unresolved. The CDR3 covers 14 residues. Per germline, CDR1 LNHNV and CDR2 YYDKDF (reference sequence). Trimming took off 1 base at V and 3 bases at J, with 7 bases between the two ends. The CDR3, as DNA: TGTGCCACCAGCAGAGCTGGGGACAATCAGCCCCAGCATTTT. Protein sequence: CATSRAGDNQPQHF.

J is TRBJ2-4 and V is TRBV5-1, with 10 bases aligning to TRBD2. Matching the DNA end better, TRBJ2-5 makes the J call doubtful. Germline lookup yields CDR1 SGHRS and CDR2 YFSETQ. CDR3 length equals 15 residues. This chain's CDR3 is CASSGGTSVWETQYF. CDR3 bases: TGCGCCAGCAGCGGCGGGACTAGCGTTTGGGAGACCCAGTACTTC.

V usage is TRBV9 and J usage is TRBJ1-1; the D is unclear. The CDR3 spans 14 residues. Per the germline V gene, CDR1 is SGDLS and CDR2 is YYNGEE. V shed 1 base and J shed 4 bases, with 11 bases lying between them. CDR3 amino acids: CASSVLRGVTEAFF. In DNA, the CDR3 is TGTGCCAGCAGCGTACTGCGGGGAGTCACTGAAGCTTTCTTT.

The chain carries TRBV5-1 and TRBJ2-2; a possible D gene is TRBD1 (6 bases). The ends were cut back, 6 bases at V and 7 bases at J, with 10 bases in the middle. This CDR3 region has 12 residues. Germline CDR1 reads SGHRS; CDR2 reads YFSETQ. The CDR3 here is CASTEQGGELFF. DNA of the CDR3: TGCGCCAGCACCGAACAGGGCGGGGAGCTGTTTTTT.

The chain combines TRBV11-2 with TRBJ1-2; D is perhaps TRBD1 (5 bases). Germline V gene sequence: CDR1 SGHAT, CDR2 FQNNGV. The CDR3 consists of 14 residues. The V gene lost 4 bases and the J gene lost 4 bases, with 13 bases spanning the gap. The CDR3 DNA sequence: TGTGCCAGCAGCTCATCGACGGGGCGCTATGGCTACACCTTC. The encoded protein is CASSSSTGRYGYTF. The full variable domain, in which reference TRBV11-2 and TRBJ1-2 provide the parts outside the CDR3, is EAGVAQSPRYKIIEKRQSVAFWCNPISGHATLYWYQQILGQGPKLLIQFQNNGVVDDSQLPKDRFSAERLKGVDSTLKIQPAKLEDSAVYLCASSSSTGRYGYTFGSGTRLTVV.

The table lists this clonotype with a few counts. The V call is TRBV4-3, the J call TRBJ2-7, with D unresolved. CDR1 is LGHNA and CDR2 is YSLEER in the germline V gene. The CDR3 contains 15 residues. V was pared by 1 base and J by 1 base, with 11 bases between. CDR3 region: CASSQGQAVSYEQYF. The CDR3 nucleotides are TGCGCCAGCAGCCAAGGTCAGGCAGTTTCCTACGAGCAGTACTTC.

This clonotype was counted only a few times. The chain combines TRBV28 with TRBJ1-6, with 8 bases matching TRBD1. Germline CDR1 is MDHEN and CDR2 is SYDVKM. The V gene end was trimmed by 5 bases and the J gene end by 6 bases; junction bases not matched to a gene: 6. The length of the CDR3 is 15 residues. The CDR3: CASSPPGQANSPLHF. The CDR3 DNA is TGTGCCAGCAGTCCCCCGGGACAGGCTAATTCACCCCTCCACTTT.

This clonotype was counted between two and nine times. The rearrangement joins TRBV5-1 to TRBJ2-4, with D possibly being TRBD1 or TRBD2 (5 bases each). Germline V gene sequence: CDR1 SGHRS, CDR2 YFSETQ. Trimming cost V 2 bases and J 1 base, with 10 bases left between them. The CDR3 contains 15 residues. The CDR3 sequence is CASSLRGEAKNIQYF. CDR3 bases: TGCGCCAGCAGCTTAAGGGGAGAGGCCAAAAACATTCAGTACTTC.

The chain combines TRBV20-1 with TRBJ1-3; no definite D call. The CDR3 is 14 residues long. V dropped 3 bases and J dropped 0 bases, with 9 bases sitting between them. Germline CDR1 is DFQATT and CDR2 is SNEGSKA (reference sequence). CDR3 in DNA: TGCAGTGCTAGTGTGGCGAACTCTGGAAACACCATATATTTT. Amino acid sequence: CSASVANSGNTIYF.